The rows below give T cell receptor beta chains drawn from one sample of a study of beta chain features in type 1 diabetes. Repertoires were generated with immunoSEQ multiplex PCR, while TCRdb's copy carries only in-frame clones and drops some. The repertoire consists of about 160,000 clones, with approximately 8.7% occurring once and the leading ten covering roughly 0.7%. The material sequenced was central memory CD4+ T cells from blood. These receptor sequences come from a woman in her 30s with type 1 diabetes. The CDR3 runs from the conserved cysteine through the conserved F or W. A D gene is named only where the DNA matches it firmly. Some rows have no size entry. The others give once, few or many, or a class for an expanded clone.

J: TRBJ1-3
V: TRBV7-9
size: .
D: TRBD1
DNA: TGTGCCAGCAGCACGAGACAGGGTGACTCTGGAAACACCATATATTTT
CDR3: CASSTRQGDSGNTIYF

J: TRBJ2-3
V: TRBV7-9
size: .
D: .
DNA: TGTGCCAGCAGCTCCTTATCCACAGATACGCAGTATTTT
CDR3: CASSSLSTDTQYF

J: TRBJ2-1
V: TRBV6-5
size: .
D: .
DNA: TGTGCCAGCAGCCGGCCAGGGGCTCCCTACAATGAGCAGTTCTTC
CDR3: CASSRPGAPYNEQFF

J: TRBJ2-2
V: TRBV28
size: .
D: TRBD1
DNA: TGTGCCAGCAGCCCCGGGACAGGGAGGACCGGGGAGCTGTTTTTT
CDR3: CASSPGTGRTGELFF

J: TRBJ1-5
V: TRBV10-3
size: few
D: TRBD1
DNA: TGTGCCATCAGCCGGGACAGCGAGTATCAGCCCCAGCATTTT
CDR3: CAISRDSEYQPQHF

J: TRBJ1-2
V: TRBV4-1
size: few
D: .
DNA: TGCGCCAGCAGCCAAGCGGGTCAGGGCTTTCATGGCTACACCTTC
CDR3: CASSQAGQGFHGYTF

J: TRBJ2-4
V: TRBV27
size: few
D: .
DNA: TGTGCCAGCACCGCATATGGGGCGTCAGCCAAAAACATTCAGTACTTC
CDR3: CASTAYGASAKNIQYF

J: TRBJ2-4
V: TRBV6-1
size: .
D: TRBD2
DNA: TGTGCCAGCTGGTCGGGGGAGGGCATTCAGTACTTC
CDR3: CASWSGEGIQYF

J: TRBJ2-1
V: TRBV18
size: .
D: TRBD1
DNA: TGTGCCAGCTCATCTACAGGGGGAGTGGAGGTGTGGAATGAGCAGTTCTTC
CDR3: CASSSTGGVEVWNEQFF

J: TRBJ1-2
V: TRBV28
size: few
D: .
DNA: TGTGCCACCAAGGCAGACAGAAACTATGGCTACACCTTC
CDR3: CATKADRNYGYTF

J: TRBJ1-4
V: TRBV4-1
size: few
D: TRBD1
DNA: TGCGCCAGCAGCCAAGAAGCCAGGGGGCAAGGTGAAAAACTGTTTTTT
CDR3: CASSQEARGQGEKLFF

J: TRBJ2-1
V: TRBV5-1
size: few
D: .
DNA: TGCGCCAGCAGCTTGGATCCCGAGGGTCTTGAGCAGTTCTTC
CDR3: CASSLDPEGLEQFF

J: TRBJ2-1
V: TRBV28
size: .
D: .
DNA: TGTGCCAGCAGTTTGGGCAGGGTGAAGAATGAGCAGTTCTTC
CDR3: CASSLGRVKNEQFF

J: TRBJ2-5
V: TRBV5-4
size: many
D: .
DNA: TGTGCCAGCAGCTTGGCGGGTACGGAGACCCAGTACTTC
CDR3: CASSLAGTETQYF